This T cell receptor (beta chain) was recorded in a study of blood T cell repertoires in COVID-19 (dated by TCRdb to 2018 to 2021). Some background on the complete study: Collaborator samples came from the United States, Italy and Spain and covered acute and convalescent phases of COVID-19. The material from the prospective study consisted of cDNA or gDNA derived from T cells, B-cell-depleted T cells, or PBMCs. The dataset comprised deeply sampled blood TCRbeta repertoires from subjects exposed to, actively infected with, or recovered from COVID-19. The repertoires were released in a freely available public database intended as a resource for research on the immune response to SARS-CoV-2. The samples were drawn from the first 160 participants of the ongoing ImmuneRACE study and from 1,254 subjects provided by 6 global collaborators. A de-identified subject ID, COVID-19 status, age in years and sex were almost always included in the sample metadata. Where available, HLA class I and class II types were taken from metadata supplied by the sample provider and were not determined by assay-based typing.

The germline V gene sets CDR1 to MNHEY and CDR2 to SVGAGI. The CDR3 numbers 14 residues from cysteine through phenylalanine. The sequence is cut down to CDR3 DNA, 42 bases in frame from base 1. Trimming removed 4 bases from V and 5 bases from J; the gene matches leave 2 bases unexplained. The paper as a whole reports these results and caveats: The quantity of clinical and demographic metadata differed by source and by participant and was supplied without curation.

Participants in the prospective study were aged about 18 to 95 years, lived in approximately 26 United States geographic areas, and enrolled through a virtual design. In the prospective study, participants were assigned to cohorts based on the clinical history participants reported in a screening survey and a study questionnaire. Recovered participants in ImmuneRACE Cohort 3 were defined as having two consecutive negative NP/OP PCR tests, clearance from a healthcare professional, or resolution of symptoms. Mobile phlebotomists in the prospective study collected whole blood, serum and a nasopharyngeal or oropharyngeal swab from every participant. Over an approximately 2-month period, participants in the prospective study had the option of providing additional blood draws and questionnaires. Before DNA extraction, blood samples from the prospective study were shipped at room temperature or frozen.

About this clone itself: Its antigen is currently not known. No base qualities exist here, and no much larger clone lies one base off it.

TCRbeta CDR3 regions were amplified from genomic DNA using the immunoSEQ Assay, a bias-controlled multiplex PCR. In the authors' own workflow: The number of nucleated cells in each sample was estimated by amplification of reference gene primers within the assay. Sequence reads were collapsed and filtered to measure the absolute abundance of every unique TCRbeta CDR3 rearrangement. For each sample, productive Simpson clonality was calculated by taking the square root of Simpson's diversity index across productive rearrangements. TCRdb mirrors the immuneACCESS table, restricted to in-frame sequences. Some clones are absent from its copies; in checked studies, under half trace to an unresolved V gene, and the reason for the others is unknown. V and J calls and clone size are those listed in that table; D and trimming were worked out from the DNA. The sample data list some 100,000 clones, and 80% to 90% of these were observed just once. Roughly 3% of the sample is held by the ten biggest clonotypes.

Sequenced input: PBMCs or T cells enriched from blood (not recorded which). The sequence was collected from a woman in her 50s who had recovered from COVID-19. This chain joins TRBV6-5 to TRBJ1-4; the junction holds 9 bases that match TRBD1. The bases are TGTGCCAGCAGTTCCGGGACAGGGAATGAAAAACTGTTTTTT. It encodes CASSSGTGNEKLFF.